These 18 T cell receptor beta chains were all obtained from the same sample, sequenced in a study of control samples from healthy donors and cancer patients. Here immunoSEQ multiplex PCR was the method, and the copy in TCRdb shows in-frame clones only, minus some. The sample yields about 220,000 clones, 85% to 95% seen once. The specimen sequenced was blood. These receptors were obtained from a man aged 45 to 65 in good health.

This sequence joins TRBV4-1 and TRBJ2-5, with 8 bases lining up with TRBD2. Germline V gene data show CDR1 as MGHRA and CDR2 as YSYEKL. The CDR3 loop spans 16 amino acids. Trimming took 2 bases from V and 2 from J; bases not matched to a gene: 7. As DNA, the CDR3 is TGCGCCAGCAGCCAACCCTCTGGCGGGGGGCAAGAGACCCAGTACTTC. Residues: CASSQPSGGGQETQYF.

This chain links TRBV5-1 with TRBJ2-5; D tentatively fits TRBD1 or TRBD2 (5 bases each). Germline loops: CDR1 SGHRS, CDR2 YFSETQ. V was cut by 4 bases and J by 1 base, with 14 bases left in between. The CDR3 length is 15 residues. In DNA, the CDR3 is TGCGCCAGCAGCCCCGGGGCAGGACCCCAAGAGACCCAGTACTTC. This encodes CASSPGAGPQETQYF.

J is TRBJ2-7 and V is TRBV18; D possibly matches TRBD1 or TRBD2 (6 bases each). The germline gives CDR1 KGHSH, CDR2 LQKENI. Trimming stripped 6 bases from V and 4 bases from J, with 16 bases between. This CDR3 has 14 residues. The CDR3 spells CASSAFRGLYEQYV. As DNA, the CDR3 is TGTGCCAGCTCGGCCTTCAGGGGACTTTACGAGCAGTACGTC.

This clone was detected only once. In DNA form, the CDR3 reads TGCGCCAGCAGCCAGGCCCGTCTCCGGGACTCTAACACCGGGGAGCTGTTTTTT. It codes for CASSQARLRDSNTGELFF. This chain links TRBV4-3 with TRBJ2-2; D perhaps matches TRBD2 (6 bases). There are 18 residues in the CDR3. Germline lookup yields CDR1 LGHNA and CDR2 YSLEER. The V gene lost 3 bases and the J gene lost 2 bases, with 19 bases spanning the gap.

The rearrangement uses TRBV19 and TRBJ1-2; possible D gene TRBD1, 6 bases. V shed 5 bases and J shed 1 base, with 20 bases lying between them. The CDR3 spans 17 residues. Per the germline V gene, CDR1 is LNHDA and CDR2 is SQIVND (reference sequence). CDR3 in DNA: TGTGCCAGTAGTCCCGGACAGCAATCGAAAATTAACTATGGCTACACCTTC. It encodes CASSPGQQSKINYGYTF.

This sequence joins TRBV11-3 and TRBJ2-3; D might be TRBD2 (5 bases). The CDR3 consists of 16 residues. Trimming pared 5 bases from V and 0 bases from J, leaving 15 bases between. CDR1 SGHNT and CDR2 YENEEA come from the germline V gene. The CDR3 bases are TGTGCCAGCAGCCCCGGTCGGGGTCTTAGCACAGATACGCAGTATTTT. It yields the protein CASSPGRGLSTDTQYF.

This chain uses TRBV30 with TRBJ2-1, with TRBD2 matching 8 bases. This CDR3 has 13 amino acids. The trim removed 5 bases at V and 4 bases at J, leaving 4 bases unmatched. CDR1 is GTSNPN, CDR2 SVGIG, per germline (reference sequence). The CDR3 region is CAWAGGLYNEQFF. The CDR3 nucleotides read TGTGCCTGGGCGGGGGGCCTATACAATGAGCAGTTCTTC.

The chain carries TRBV3-1 (or the pseudogene TRBV3-2) and TRBJ2-2, with a tentative D call TRBD2 (6 bases). Germline CDR1 LGHDT, CDR2 YNNKEL (reference sequence). V lost 8 bases to trimming and J lost 5 bases, with 15 bases between them. The CDR3 is 14 amino acids. The CDR3 nucleotides read TGTGCCAGCGCATGGGGGGATGGGACCGGGGAGCTGTTTTTT. It is translated as CASAWGDGTGELFF.

This chain uses TRBV19 with TRBJ2-2; possibly TRBD1 or TRBD2 for D (5 bases each). The V end was cut by 5 bases, the J end by 0 bases, with 16 bases between. The CDR3 contains 17 residues. Looked up from germline, CDR1 is LNHDA and CDR2 is SQIVND (reference sequence). In DNA, the CDR3 is TGTGCCAGTAGTCTTCCCGGGACCGCTGCGAACACCGGGGAGCTGTTTTTT. Encoded protein: CASSLPGTAANTGELFF.

The V call is TRBV4-2, the J call TRBJ1-3, with a tentative D call TRBD1 (5 bases). V gave up 3 bases and J gave up 4 bases, with 10 bases separating them. CDR3 length equals 14 residues. CDR1 LGHNA and CDR2 YNFKEQ come from the germline V gene. The CDR3 region has the DNA TGTGCCAGCAGCCAGGGGCAGACGGGAAACACCATATATTTT. This gives the protein CASSQGQTGNTIYF.

The chain carries TRBV5-1 and TRBJ2-5, with D possibly matching TRBD2 (5 bases). CDR1 is SGHRS, CDR2 YFSETQ, per germline. V gave up 1 base and J gave up 3 bases, with 13 bases separating them. The CDR3 sequence is 15 residues long. The CDR3 is CASSLIIGEKETQYF. The CDR3 DNA reads TGCGCCAGCAGCTTGATTATCGGGGAAAAAGAGACCCAGTACTTC.

The chain links TRBV28 to TRBJ2-7; D gene ambiguous. This CDR3 contains 14 residues. V was shortened by 2 bases and J by 4 bases, with 12 bases between the two germline ends. From germline, CDR1 is MDHEN and CDR2 SYDVKM. The CDR3 DNA sequence: TGTGCCAGCAGTTTAAGACGTGCGATATACGAGCAGTACGTC. It yields the protein CASSLRRAIYEQYV.

The chain is built from TRBV28 and TRBJ1-5, with D unclear. Trimming pared 3 bases from V and 1 base from J, leaving 10 bases between. CDR1 and CDR2 from the germline V gene are MDHEN and SYDVKM. The CDR3 spans 15 residues. CDR3 residues: CASSLGGPSNQPQHF. DNA of the CDR3: TGTGCCAGCAGTTTGGGTGGGCCCAGCAATCAGCCCCAGCATTTT.

The V and J genes are TRBV7-9 and TRBJ1-4; 8 bases line up with TRBD1. CDR3 length: 16 amino acids. After removal of 6 bases from V and 2 bases from J, the junction contained 8 bases not matched to a gene. The germline V gene has CDR1 SEHNR and CDR2 FQNEAQ (reference sequence). CDR3 sequence reads: CASRRTGGTTNEKLFF. CDR3 nucleotide sequence: TGTGCCAGCAGACGTACAGGGGGGACGACTAATGAAAAACTGTTTTTT.

This chain joins TRBV5-1 and TRBJ2-5; D is unclear. This CDR3 is 15 amino acids long. The ends were cut back, 0 bases at V and 1 base at J, with 10 bases in the middle. Germline V gives CDR1 SGHRS, CDR2 YFSETQ. The CDR3 DNA is TGCGCCAGCAGCTTGGCGGCGGCCGCCCAAGAGACCCAGTACTTC. Translation: CASSLAAAAQETQYF.

The chain links TRBV7-2 to TRBJ2-1, with D possibly TRBD2 on 6 matching bases. CDR1 is SGHTA and CDR2 is FQGNSA in the germline V gene. The length of the CDR3 is 18 residues. V was trimmed by 2 bases and J by 1 base, leaving 18 bases between them. The CDR3 DNA reads TGTGCCAGCAGCTTATCACTGGACTACCCCCCTTCCTACAATGAGCAGTTCTTC. Its translation is CASSLSLDYPPSYNEQFF.

The chain carries TRBV10-3 and TRBJ2-7, with 10 bases aligning to TRBD2. After removal of 6 bases from V and 3 bases from J, the junction contained 5 bases not matched to a gene. The CDR3 extends over 14 amino acids. CDR1 is ENHRY and CDR2 is SYGVKD in the germline V gene. This CDR3 is CAISSGGADYEQYF. CDR3 in DNA: TGTGCCATCAGCAGCGGGGGGGCCGACTACGAGCAGTACTTC.

The genes are TRBV5-1 and TRBJ2-7; perhaps TRBD1 as D (6 bases). The germline gives CDR1 SGHRS, CDR2 YFSETQ. Trimming took 2 bases from V and 4 from J, leaving 13 bases between them. The CDR3 extends over 14 amino acids. CDR3 DNA sequence: TGCGCCAGCAGCTTCCCGGGACAATTATACGAGCAGTACTTC. Translating gives CASSFPGQLYEQYF.